This T cell receptor (beta chain) is drawn from a study of cytomegalovirus exposure and HLA in healthy donors. The CDR3 loop spans 11 amino acids. V was cut by 1 base and J by 7 bases, with 4 bases left in between. CDR1 and CDR2 from the germline V gene are MGHRA and YSYEKL. Primers: 60 Vbeta forward and 13 Jbeta reverse. Per the original data handling: There were 80 million to 95 million unique TCR beta chains by a later count, and some 10 million of them were shared. Measured with immunoSEQ multiplex PCR; TCRdb has only the in-frame clones, and not every one. The D gene and trimming were derived from the DNA, and the V and J assignments and clone size from that table. Here the sample spans 99,000 or so clones, 69% being singletons. This clone was seen only a few times.

This TCR was sampled from a man aged 30 to 39 in good health and CMV-seronegative. The specimen sequenced was PBMCs. The chain has TRBV4-1 and TRBJ1-2; D uncertain. CDR3 coding DNA: TGCGCCAGCAGCCAAGCGGGTGGCTACACCTTC. Amino acids: CASSQAGGYTF.